A selection of T cell receptor beta chains follows, all from one sample in a study of technical replicates of blood from a few donors. Here immunoSEQ multiplex PCR was the method, and the copy in TCRdb shows in-frame clones only, minus some. Here the sample spans about 70,000 clones, roughly 92% being singletons. Sequencing was performed on T cells isolated from PBMCs. These receptor sequences come from a human donor in good health. The CDR3 runs from the conserved cysteine through the conserved F or W. The order of the fields is CDR3 DNA, CDR3 protein, J gene, V gene, D gene, clone size. A D gene is named only where the DNA matches it firmly. Expanded clones get a size class; other rows say once, few or many, or leave the size out.

cdr3_nt: TGTGCCAGCAGTTACACCCTAGCGGGAGGAGAGACCCAGTACTTC
cdr3_aa: CASSYTLAGGETQYF
j_call: TRBJ2-5
v_call: TRBV6-5
d_call: TRBD2
clone_size: -

cdr3_nt: TGTGCCAGTAGTATAGGTCCCTGGGGCATTGCGCAGTTCTTC
cdr3_aa: CASSIGPWGIAQFF
j_call: TRBJ2-1
v_call: TRBV19
d_call: -
clone_size: -

cdr3_nt: TGTGCCAGCTTTCGGTGGGACACACTGGACATTCAGTACTTC
cdr3_aa: CASFRWDTLDIQYF
j_call: TRBJ2-4
v_call: TRBV11-3
d_call: -
clone_size: -

cdr3_nt: TGCGCCAGCAGCTTAGCAGGGAACACCGGGGAGCTGTTTTTT
cdr3_aa: CASSLAGNTGELFF
j_call: TRBJ2-2
v_call: TRBV5-1
d_call: -
clone_size: -

cdr3_nt: TGTGCCGGGGGGAAAGATCGCCGGTCTGGCTACACCTTC
cdr3_aa: CAGGKDRRSGYTF
j_call: TRBJ1-2
v_call: TRBV28
d_call: -
clone_size: -

cdr3_nt: TGCGCCAGCAGTTATAGGACAGATGAAAAACTGTTTTTT
cdr3_aa: CASSYRTDEKLFF
j_call: TRBJ1-4
v_call: TRBV5-1
d_call: -
clone_size: -

cdr3_nt: TGTGCCAGCAGTCCCGGGACTAGCGCAGATACGCAGTATTTT
cdr3_aa: CASSPGTSADTQYF
j_call: TRBJ2-3
v_call: TRBV2
d_call: TRBD2
clone_size: -

cdr3_nt: TGTGCCAGCAGTGAATGGATGGAGGGGGAGGGTGATGGCTACACCTTC
cdr3_aa: CASSEWMEGEGDGYTF
j_call: TRBJ1-2
v_call: TRBV2
d_call: -
clone_size: -

cdr3_nt: TGTGCCACCATCCGGGGGTTGGGGAACACTGAAGCTTTCTTT
cdr3_aa: CATIRGLGNTEAFF
j_call: TRBJ1-1
v_call: TRBV5-6
d_call: -
clone_size: -

cdr3_nt: TGTGCCAGTGGAGATAGGACTAGCACAGATACGCAGTATTTT
cdr3_aa: CASGDRTSTDTQYF
j_call: TRBJ2-3
v_call: TRBV19
d_call: -
clone_size: -

cdr3_nt: TGTGCCAGCAGCCAAGGGGAGGGCAGGCCCGGGGAGCTGTTTTTT
cdr3_aa: CASSQGEGRPGELFF
j_call: TRBJ2-2
v_call: TRBV4-2
d_call: TRBD2
clone_size: -

cdr3_nt: TGTGCCAGCAATCGGGATACTAACACCGGGGAGCTGTTTTTT
cdr3_aa: CASNRDTNTGELFF
j_call: TRBJ2-2
v_call: TRBV11-3
d_call: -
clone_size: -

cdr3_nt: TGTGCCAGTAGTACCCCTGGGACATTGGACGAGCAGTACTTC
cdr3_aa: CASSTPGTLDEQYF
j_call: TRBJ2-7
v_call: TRBV19
d_call: -
clone_size: -

cdr3_nt: TGTGCCAGCAGTGAAGCGCCTTGGCTTTTAGATAGCAGCTACGAGCAGTACTTC
cdr3_aa: CASSEAPWLLDSSYEQYF
j_call: TRBJ2-7
v_call: TRBV6-1
d_call: -
clone_size: -

cdr3_nt: TGTGCCAGCAGCACCTTGGCCGGGACAGATAACACCGGGGAGCTGTTTTTT
cdr3_aa: CASSTLAGTDNTGELFF
j_call: TRBJ2-2
v_call: TRBV9
d_call: TRBD1
clone_size: -

cdr3_nt: TGTGCCAGTAGTGCCGGGGTCCTACTTACCAATCAGCCCCAGCATTTT
cdr3_aa: CASSAGVLLTNQPQHF
j_call: TRBJ1-5
v_call: TRBV19
d_call: -
clone_size: -

cdr3_nt: TGTGCCAGCAGCTTCCTAGCGTCAAACACCGGGGAGCTGTTTTTT
cdr3_aa: CASSFLASNTGELFF
j_call: TRBJ2-2
v_call: TRBV5-6
d_call: -
clone_size: few

cdr3_nt: TGTGCCAGCAGCTTACCTCGACAGGGGAGCAATGAGCAGTTCTTC
cdr3_aa: CASSLPRQGSNEQFF
j_call: TRBJ2-1
v_call: TRBV7-9
d_call: TRBD1
clone_size: -

cdr3_nt: TGCGCCAGCAGCCAAGAACAGGGGGCCTACGAGCAGTACTTC
cdr3_aa: CASSQEQGAYEQYF
j_call: TRBJ2-7
v_call: TRBV4-1
d_call: TRBD1
clone_size: -

cdr3_nt: TGCGCCAGCAGCTTGGAGGGGGCGGGCTATGGCTACACCTTC
cdr3_aa: CASSLEGAGYGYTF
j_call: TRBJ1-2
v_call: TRBV5-1
d_call: TRBD1
clone_size: -

cdr3_nt: TGTGCCACCAGCACGGGGGCGGGAGGTATAGACACCGGGGAGCTGTTTTTT
cdr3_aa: CATSTGAGGIDTGELFF
j_call: TRBJ2-2
v_call: TRBV15
d_call: TRBD2
clone_size: -

cdr3_nt: TGTGCCAGCAGCCGAAACTCCTTCACCGGGGAGCTGTTTTTT
cdr3_aa: CASSRNSFTGELFF
j_call: TRBJ2-2
v_call: TRBV13
d_call: -
clone_size: -